The 5 T cell receptor beta chains below all came from one sample that was sequenced in a study of blood T cells in healthy people across ages. A second 7 to 11 cycle PCR used barcoded and J-beta primers. TCRdb ran MiXCR on the 5' RACE reads and lists one entry per CDR3 protein. The sample lists approximately 850,000 distinct CDR3 sequences; 58% were seen once. Material: blood. These receptor sequences come from a man aged 25 to 40 in good health.

This clonotype was counted between two and nine times. V gene TRBV7-9 combines with J gene TRBJ2-6; unclear D gene. Looked up from germline, CDR1 is SEHNR and CDR2 is FQNEAQ (reference sequence). The V and J ends lost 1 base and 1 base respectively, with 8 bases between them. There are 16 residues in the CDR3. The chain's CDR3 is CASSLGPVSGANVLTF. As DNA, the CDR3 is TGTGCCAGCAGCTTAGGTCCAGTTTCTGGGGCCAACGTCCTGACTTTC. Combining the CDR3 with reference TRBV7-9 and TRBJ2-6 gives the whole variable domain DTGVSQNPRHKITKRGQNVTFRCDPISEHNRLYWYRQTLGQGPEFLTYFQNEAQLEKSRLLSDRFSAERPKGSFSTLEIQRTEQGDSAMYLCASSLGPVSGANVLTFGAGSRLTVL.

J is TRBJ2-5 and V is TRBV20-1; a possible D gene is TRBD2 (5 bases). CDR3 length: 15 residues. Trimming removed 0 bases from V and 1 base from J, with 12 bases in between. CDR1 is DFQATT and CDR2 is SNEGSKA in the germline V gene (reference sequence). The CDR3 here is CSAREDGGLQETQYF. The CDR3 DNA follows: TGCAGTGCTAGAGAGGATGGAGGCCTCCAAGAGACCCAGTACTTC.

The chain combines TRBV12-3 or TRBV12-4 with TRBJ2-3, with 7 bases fitting TRBD1. The CDR3 is 14 residues long. V shed 6 bases and J 5 bases; nucleotides not matched to a gene: 8. The CDR3 protein is CASRSGGSGDTQYF. The CDR3 DNA reads as TGTGCCAGCAGATCAGGGGGATCAGGAGATACGCAGTATTTT.

The V and J genes are TRBV19 and TRBJ1-1; D not certain. Germline loops: CDR1 LNHDA, CDR2 SQIVND (reference sequence). The V and J ends lost 3 bases and 4 bases respectively, with 12 bases between them. The CDR3 totals 14 residues. The CDR3 bases are TGTGCCAGTAGTATTAAGGCAGAGGCCACTGAAGCTTTCTTT. This gives the protein CASSIKAEATEAFF. The complete variable domain, with remaining parts taken from reference TRBV19 and TRBJ1-1, reads DGGITQSPKYLFRKEGQNVTLSCEQNLNHDAMYWYRQDPGQGLRLIYYSQIVNDFQKGDIAEGYSVSREKKESFPLTVTSAQKNPTAFYLCASSIKAEATEAFFGQGTRLTVV.

This chain joins TRBV3-1 and TRBJ1-1; the D gene is possibly TRBD1 (5 bases). The CDR3 consists of 13 residues. The germline V and J ends were trimmed by 3 bases and 6 bases, with 11 bases remaining between them. Germline CDR1 LGHDT, CDR2 YNNKEL (reference sequence). This CDR3 reads CASSHEGSAEAFF. CDR3 coding DNA: TGTGCCAGCAGCCATGAGGGGTCGGCTGAAGCTTTCTTT.